What follows are 17 T cell receptor beta chains derived from one specimen sequenced in a study of B cell selection in AIRE deficiency (dated by TCRdb to between 2017 and 2020). Library preparation employed the immunoSEQ multiplex PCR assay. TCRdb stores this immuneACCESS table with in-frame sequences only. Part of the clones is absent; in the studies checked, under half of the shortfall reflects unresolved V genes, and no reason is known for the rest. Present in this sample are fewer than 30,000 clones, just under 97% of which were seen just once. The ten largest account for roughly 0.2% of the sample. CD4+CD127+ cells were sorted as the conventional CD4 T cell population. What was sequenced was conventional CD4+ T cells sorted from PBMCs. The origin of the receptors is a human donor with AIRE deficiency.

CDR3 residues: CASSLGGGPYEQYF. The CDR3 DNA sequence: TGTGCCAGCAGCTTAGGAGGGGGCCCCTACGAGCAGTACTTC. The chain recombines TRBV7-3 with TRBJ2-7, with D perhaps TRBD1 (7 bases). V lost 2 bases and J 2 bases, leaving 10 bases between the germline ends. Germline CDR1 is SGHTA and CDR2 is FQGTGA. There are 14 residues in the CDR3.

The V and J genes are TRBV4-3 and TRBJ2-5; D could derive from TRBD1 or TRBD2 (5 bases each). This CDR3 has 15 amino acids. Trimming took off 1 base at V and 4 bases at J, with 13 bases between the two ends. Germline V gene data show CDR1 as LGHNA and CDR2 as YSLEER. The CDR3 DNA reads as TGCGCCAGCAGCCAAGGTCAGGGTCGGGGAGAGACCCAGTACTTC. This sequence encodes CASSQGQGRGETQYF.

The chain uses TRBV19 and TRBJ2-7; 8 bases are a match to TRBD2. The CDR3 consists of 14 residues. Trimming removed 10 bases from V and 7 bases from J; junction bases left unmatched: 15. Germline V CDR1 and CDR2: LNHDA, SQIVND (reference sequence). CDR3 loop: CATQSAGVVGEQYF. The CDR3 coding sequence is TGTGCCACCCAGTCAGCGGGGGTGGTGGGGGAGCAGTACTTC.

The chain carries TRBV28 and TRBJ1-3; possibly TRBD1 for D (6 bases). Germline V lookup: CDR1 MDHEN, CDR2 SYDVKM. The CDR3 covers 15 residues. V dropped 2 bases and J dropped 4 bases, with 12 bases sitting between them. DNA for the CDR3: TGTGCCAGCAGTTTAAACCCCGGACAGGGAAACACCATATATTTT. Translated, it gives CASSLNPGQGNTIYF.

V and J are TRBV15 and TRBJ1-3, with D perhaps matching TRBD1 (5 bases). With 0 bases removed from V and 4 bases from J, the gap between germline ends came to 13 bases. CDR3 length: 16 residues. From germline, CDR1 is LNHNV and CDR2 YYDKDF (reference sequence). The CDR3 reads CATSRDTPGTGNTIYF. Here the CDR3 DNA reads TGTGCCACCAGCAGAGATACCCCAGGGACGGGAAACACCATATATTTT.

The V gene is TRBV15, the J gene TRBJ2-1; a possible D gene is TRBD1 (5 bases). Germline CDR1 LNHNV, CDR2 YYDKDF (reference sequence). V was clipped by 0 bases and J by 6 bases, with 12 bases between them. The CDR3 extends over 15 amino acids. CDR3 bases: TGTGCCACCAGCAGAGATGGGCAGACAGTCAATGAGCAGTTCTTC. It codes for CATSRDGQTVNEQFF. The full variable domain, rest sourced from reference TRBV15 and TRBJ2-1, is DAMVIQNPRYQVTQFGKPVTLSCSQTLNHNVMYWYQQKSSQAPKLLFHYYDKDFNNEADTPDNFQSRRPNTSFCFLDIRSPGLGDTAMYLCATSRDGQTVNEQFFGPGTRLTVL.

This chain links TRBV7-3 with TRBJ2-1, with 9 nucleotides matching TRBD2. This CDR3 has 16 amino acids. V was clipped by 5 bases and J by 1 base; unmatched bases: 6. Germline V CDR1 and CDR2: SGHTA, FQGTGA. The CDR3 reads CASSLTSGLSYNEQFF. CDR3 DNA: TGTGCCAGCAGCCTGACTAGCGGATTATCCTACAATGAGCAGTTCTTC. The full variable domain, with the rest looked up from reference TRBV7-3 and TRBJ2-1, is GAGVSQTPSNKVTEKGKYVELRCDPISGHTALYWYRQSLGQGPEFLIYFQGTGAADDSGLPNDRFFAVRPEGSVSTLKIQRTERGDSAVYLCASSLTSGLSYNEQFFGPGTRLTVL.

V gene TRBV4-2 combines with J gene TRBJ2-4, with D unclear. V was pared by 0 bases and J by 8 bases, with 8 bases between. CDR1 and CDR2 from the germline V gene are LGHNA and YNFKEQ. The CDR3 length is 13 residues. CDR3 bases: TGTGCCAGCAGCCAAGAAGTAGTGGACATTCAGTACTTC. Translation gives CASSQEVVDIQYF.

The rearrangement uses TRBV7-2 and TRBJ2-5; no reliable D call. In germline, CDR1 is SGHTA, CDR2 FQGNSA. Trimming left V 3 bases short and J 5 bases short, with 10 bases between. The CDR3 runs to 13 residues. CDR3 coding DNA: TGTGCCAGCAGCTTGAGGAATTCGGAGACCCAGTACTTC. Translating it yields CASSLRNSETQYF. Supplemented by reference TRBV7-2 and TRBJ2-5, the full variable domain reads GAGVSQSPSNKVTEKGKDVELRCDPISGHTALYWYRQSLGQGLEFLIYFQGNSAPDKSGLPSDRFSAERTGGSVSTLTIQRTQQEDSAVYLCASSLRNSETQYFGPGTRLLVL.

The gene calls are TRBV5-1 and TRBJ1-4; a possible D gene is TRBD1 (6 bases). V gave up 0 bases and J gave up 8 bases, with 11 bases separating them. The CDR3 runs to 14 residues. Germline V gene sequence: CDR1 SGHRS, CDR2 YFSETQ. In DNA form, the CDR3 reads TGCGCCAGCAGCTTGGGACAGGTTGACGAAAAACTGTTTTTT. This sequence encodes CASSLGQVDEKLFF. The entire variable domain, with the rest obtained from reference TRBV5-1 and TRBJ1-4, is as follows: KAGVTQTPRYLIKTRGQQVTLSCSPISGHRSVSWYQQTPGQGLQFLFEYFSETQRNKGNFPGRFSGRQFSNSRSEMNVSTLELGDSALYLCASSLGQVDEKLFFGSGTQLSVL.

The J gene is TRBJ1-4, the V gene TRBV27, with no clear D. CDR3 length: 13 amino acids. Germline V gene lookup returns CDR1 MNHEY and CDR2 SMNVEV (reference sequence). Trimming stripped 6 bases from V and 5 bases from J, with 10 bases between. The DNA for the CDR3 is TGTGCCAGCAGGACTCATAGGAATGAAAAACTGTTTTTT. Protein: CASRTHRNEKLFF. The entire variable domain, with the rest obtained from reference TRBV27 and TRBJ1-4, is as follows: EAQVTQNPRYLITVTGKKLTVTCSQNMNHEYMSWYRQDPGLGLRQIYYSMNVEVTDKGDVPEGYKVSRKEKRNFPLILESPSPNQTSLYFCASRTHRNEKLFFGSGTQLSVL.

V usage is TRBV5-6 and J usage is TRBJ1-2; D is unresolved. Germline loops: CDR1 SGHDT, CDR2 YYEEEE. The length of the CDR3 is 12 residues. The ends were cut back, 5 bases at V and 4 bases at J, with 9 bases in the middle. CDR3 nucleotides: TGTGCCAGCAGGAGGCCCGGCTATGGCTACACCTTC. Its translation is CASRRPGYGYTF.

Concerning this clone itself: Since no conserved phenylalanine or tryptophan closes the CDR3, a read error is the likely cause. The DNA is omitted, as the CDR3 cannot be located on it reliably, and the CDR3 follows TCRdb's listing. The gene calls are TRBV4-3 and TRBJ2-7; the D call TRBD2 from the table was never checked on the DNA. The CDR3 numbers 11 amino acids, ends counted. Germline V lookup: CDR1 LGHNA, CDR2 YSLEER. The chain's CDR3 is CASSQEGDAGR.

Turning to this clone: An end of the junction does not agree with germline; a read error may underlie this. The chain couples TRBV6-9 to TRBJ2-1; 8 nucleotides match TRBD1. From germline, CDR1 is MNHGY and CDR2 SVAAGI. The CDR3 contains 14 residues. The CDR3 DNA reads TGTGCCAGTAGAGACAGGGGAGGTTTTGATGAACAGTTCTTC. The encoded protein is CASRDRGGFDEQFF.

The chain couples TRBV7-2 to TRBJ2-7; the match to TRBD1 covers 8 bases. With 4 bases clipped from V and 0 bases from J, the junction kept 8 bases outside the gene matches. Germline values: CDR1 SGHTA, CDR2 FQGNSA. The CDR3 runs to 16 residues. CDR3: CASSSQTGGNSYEQYF. CDR3 sequence (DNA): TGTGCCAGCAGCTCCCAAACAGGGGGGAACTCCTACGAGCAGTACTTC.

The chain combines TRBV28 with TRBJ2-7; perhaps TRBD1 as D (5 bases). V dropped 4 bases and J dropped 3 bases, with 13 bases sitting between them. CDR3 length: 14 residues. The germline V gene encodes CDR1 MDHEN and CDR2 SYDVKM. As DNA, the CDR3 is TGTGCCAGCAGTTCCCCCAGACAGTACTACGAGCAGTACTTC. Its translation is CASSSPRQYYEQYF. Filled out from reference TRBV28 and TRBJ2-7, the complete variable domain reads DVKVTQSSRYLVKRTGEKVFLECVQDMDHENMFWYRQDPGLGLRLIYFSYDVKMKEKGDIPEGYSVSREKKERFSLILESASTNQTSMYLCASSSPRQYYEQYFGPGTRLTVT.

The chain employs TRBV4-2 and TRBJ2-7; possibly TRBD2 for D (6 bases). V lost 4 bases and J lost 3, with 13 bases in between. The CDR3 extends over 14 amino acids. From germline, CDR1 is LGHNA and CDR2 YNFKEQ. The CDR3 bases are TGTGCCAGCAGCCGGCGGGATGGCGGCTACGAGCAGTACTTC. This sequence encodes CASSRRDGGYEQYF.